Shown below are 18 T cell receptor beta chains from a single sample sequenced in a study of beta chain features in type 1 diabetes. Every isolated RNA sample was fully reverse transcribed, so sequencing captured expressed TCRB transcripts. Measured with immunoSEQ multiplex PCR; TCRdb has only the in-frame clones, and not every one. The sample has about 360,000 clones, roughly an eighth seen once. Sample: naive CD4+ T cells from blood. The source is a man between 18 and 29 years old in good health.

The table lists this clone with a few counts. The genes are TRBV28 and TRBJ2-7, with 9 bases identical to TRBD2. The junction had 1 base not matched to a gene; V was cut back by 2 bases and J by 2 bases. The CDR3 totals 14 residues. In germline, CDR1 is MDHEN, CDR2 SYDVKM. CDR3 amino acids: CASSLAGGTYEQYF. The CDR3 DNA reads as TGTGCCAGCAGTTTAGCGGGGGGGACCTACGAGCAGTACTTC.

This clone has just a few counts. Here the CDR3 DNA reads TGTGCCAGCAGTGTATACAGCTACGAGCAGTACTTC. Its translation: CASSVYSYEQYF. The rearrangement links TRBV2 to TRBJ2-7; D unclear. The germline V and J ends were trimmed by 4 bases and 3 bases, with 7 bases remaining between them. Germline V gene data show CDR1 as SNHLY and CDR2 as FYNNEI. The CDR3 has 12 amino acids.

This clone was seen more than once but under ten times. This CDR3 reads CASSTRRDIISYNEQFF. CDR3 coding DNA: TGCGCCAGCAGCACGCGCCGGGACATAATCTCCTACAATGAGCAGTTCTTC. The chain joins TRBV5-1 to TRBJ2-1; D is perhaps TRBD1 (6 bases). Germline V gives CDR1 SGHRS, CDR2 YFSETQ. Trimming took off 4 bases at V and 0 bases at J, with 17 bases between the two ends. The CDR3 consists of 17 residues.

V is TRBV5-1 and J is TRBJ1-6; TRBD1 agrees at 7 bases. V trimming: 4 bases; J trimming: 7 bases; junction bases outside the gene matches: 11. Germline V gene sequence: CDR1 SGHRS, CDR2 YFSETQ. The CDR3 spans 16 residues. CDR3 residues: CASSTTGAKGNSPLHF. CDR3 nucleotide sequence: TGCGCCAGCAGCACAACAGGGGCGAAAGGGAATTCACCCCTCCACTTT.

This clone was seen a few times. The V and J genes are TRBV5-1 and TRBJ2-5; TRBD2 matches 8 bases. The J segment lost 2 bases and the V segment lost 4 bases, leaving 4 bases of the junction unmatched. CDR1 and CDR2 from the germline V gene are SGHRS and YFSETQ. The CDR3 runs 14 residues. CDR3 coding DNA: TGCGCCAGCAGCGTGGAGCGGGGGCAAGAGACCCAGTACTTC. It yields the protein CASSVERGQETQYF.

J is TRBJ2-1 and V is TRBV30, with TRBD2 identical over 10 bases. Germline lookup yields CDR1 GTSNPN and CDR2 SVGIG (reference sequence). V was pared by 3 bases and J by 8 bases, with 16 bases of the junction left unmatched. This CDR3 has 17 residues. The CDR3 bases are TGTGCCTGGAGCCGCCTCAGCGGGGGGGCCTTTGGAGATGAGCAGTTCTTC. It specifies CAWSRLSGGAFGDEQFF.

The gene calls are TRBV28 and TRBJ1-4; the D gene is possibly TRBD1 (6 bases). V lost 4 bases to trimming and J lost 7 bases, with 13 bases between them. Germline V gene sequence: CDR1 MDHEN, CDR2 SYDVKM. CDR3 length: 14 amino acids. The CDR3 region is CASSSGQMTEKLFF. The CDR3 DNA reads as TGTGCCAGCAGTTCAGGACAGATGACTGAAAAACTGTTTTTT.

For the CDR3, the DNA is TGTGCCAGCAGTTTAGGGACTAGCTTCGCCGGGGAGCTGTTTTTT. Translation gives CASSLGTSFAGELFF. V and J are TRBV28 and TRBJ2-2, with 9 bases lining up with TRBD2. The V gene end was trimmed by 2 bases and the J gene end by 6 bases; junction bases not matched to a gene: 4. In germline, CDR1 is MDHEN, CDR2 SYDVKM. The CDR3 totals 15 residues. Full variable domain (remainder filled in from reference TRBV28 and TRBJ2-2): DVKVTQSSRYLVKRTGEKVFLECVQDMDHENMFWYRQDPGLGLRLIYFSYDVKMKEKGDIPEGYSVSREKKERFSLILESASTNQTSMYLCASSLGTSFAGELFFGEGSRLTVL.

In its sample, this clone was seen a few times. The rearrangement uses TRBV28 and TRBJ1-6; D unresolved. This CDR3 is 13 amino acids long. Trimming cost V 3 bases and J 9 bases, with 9 bases left between them. The V gene's germline CDR1 is MDHEN and CDR2 SYDVKM. This chain's CDR3 is CASSFSPFSPLHF. CDR3 nucleotides: TGTGCCAGCAGTTTTAGTCCGTTTTCACCCCTCCACTTT.

This sequence joins TRBV7-2 and TRBJ2-7, with 7 bases lining up with TRBD1. The CDR3 is made up of 13 amino acids. Germline loops: CDR1 SGHTA, CDR2 FQGNSA. V was clipped by 5 bases and J by 1 base; unmatched bases: 2. This CDR3 is CASSVTGSYEQYF. The DNA of the CDR3 is TGTGCCAGCAGCGTGACAGGGTCCTACGAGCAGTACTTC. The whole variable domain, filled in from reference TRBV7-2 and TRBJ2-7, reads GAGVSQSPSNKVTEKGKDVELRCDPISGHTALYWYRQSLGQGLEFLIYFQGNSAPDKSGLPSDRFSAERTGGSVSTLTIQRTQQEDSAVYLCASSVTGSYEQYFGPGTRLTVT.

This clone was observed a few times. The chain employs TRBV10-3 and TRBJ1-5; TRBD1 agrees at 8 bases. V was pared by 6 bases and J by 2 bases, with 6 bases of the junction left unmatched. The CDR3 consists of 15 residues. Germline V gene lookup returns CDR1 ENHRY and CDR2 SYGVKD. CDR3 sequence reads: CAIRGQGEGNQPQHF. DNA for the CDR3: TGTGCCATCAGAGGACAGGGCGAAGGCAATCAGCCCCAGCATTTT.

CDR3 in amino acids: CASKVAGGPSTDTQYF. The DNA of the CDR3 is TGTGCCAGTAAGGTAGCGGGGGGACCCAGCACAGATACGCAGTATTTT. This chain connects TRBV5-4 to TRBJ2-3, with 10 positions matching TRBD2. Unmatched junction bases numbered 9, after V lost 8 bases and J lost 0 bases. Germline CDR1 is SGHNT and CDR2 is YYREEE (reference sequence). The CDR3 is 16 residues long.

This clone was counted a few times. The chain carries TRBV2 and TRBJ1-5; D is perhaps TRBD1 (6 bases). There are 13 residues in the CDR3. V lost 6 bases and J lost 9, with 15 bases in between. Germline CDR1 reads SNHLY; CDR2 reads FYNNEI. The CDR3 nucleotides are TGTGCCAGCAGCACTGCAGGGGATGGGCCCCAGCATTTT. Its translation: CASSTAGDGPQHF.

This clone was observed many times. The V call is TRBV21-1, the J call TRBJ2-6; no DNA check was done on the table's D call, TRBD2. TRBV21-1 is reported as a pseudogene. This CDR3 contains 15 residues. CDR3 DNA: TGTGCCAGCGGGATGGACTGCTCTGGGGCCAACGTCCTGACTTTC. It codes for CASGMDCSGANVLTF.

The chain employs TRBV27 and TRBJ2-2; a possible D gene is TRBD1 (6 bases). Germline CDR1 reads MNHEY; CDR2 reads SMNVEV (reference sequence). Trimming took off 6 bases at V and 0 bases at J, with 11 bases between the two ends. The CDR3 consists of 15 residues. The chain's CDR3 is CASSGTHANTGELFF. CDR3 DNA sequence: TGTGCCAGCAGCGGGACACATGCGAACACCGGGGAGCTGTTTTTT.

In this sample, this clone turned up a few times. The rearrangement links TRBV12-5 to TRBJ2-5; weak D call: TRBD2 (6 bases). Germline V CDR1 and CDR2: LGHNT, FRNRAP. The CDR3 totals 13 residues. Trimming removed 5 bases at V and 4 bases at J, with 11 bases between. Here the CDR3 reads CASGVGAGETQYF. The DNA for the CDR3 is TGTGCTAGTGGTGTCGGAGCGGGAGAGACCCAGTACTTC.

The J gene is TRBJ1-5, the V gene TRBV5-6, with no clear D. Germline assignment: CDR1 SGHDT and CDR2 YYEEEE. V was clipped by 2 bases and J by 6 bases, with 15 bases between them. The CDR3 length is 15 residues. The CDR3 loop is CASSLKGGSSQPQHF. As DNA, the CDR3 is TGTGCCAGCAGCTTAAAGGGAGGGTCGTCTCAGCCCCAGCATTTT.

This clone was observed a few times. The chain joins TRBV7-2 to TRBJ2-1, with 9 bases lining up with TRBD1. This CDR3 comprises 15 residues. V gave up 4 bases and J gave up 8 bases; unmatched junction bases: 9. CDR1 and CDR2 from the germline V gene are SGHTA and FQGNSA. CDR3 bases: TGTGCCAGCAGCTCGGCCGGGACAGGGTACTATGAGCAGTTCTTC. Translating it yields CASSSAGTGYYEQFF.